The rows below give T cell receptor beta chains drawn from one sample of a study of shared clonotypes between healthy human individuals. Here immunoSEQ multiplex PCR was the method, and the copy in TCRdb shows in-frame clones only, minus some. The repertoire holds about 1.5 million clones, with roughly 96% as singletons. The sequenced material came from naive CD4+ T cells sorted from blood. The origin of the receptors is a man aged 30 to 39 in good health. The CDR3 runs from the conserved cysteine through the conserved F or W. A D gene is named only where the DNA matches it firmly. Clone size is stated in some rows and not others, as once, few, many or a class when expanded.

>-|-|TRBJ1-5|TRBV4-1
CASSQGLQGDSNQPQHF
TGCGCCAGCAGCCAAGGGTTACAGGGCGATAGCAATCAGCCCCAGCATTTT
>-|-|TRBJ2-1|TRBV7-9
CASSRPLRERENEQFF
TGTGCCAGCAGCCGCCCTCTCAGGGAGCGTGAGAATGAGCAGTTCTTC
>-|-|TRBJ2-7|TRBV6-4
CASSRGPGSYEQYF
TGTGCCAGCTCCCGGGGTCCGGGGTCCTACGAGCAGTACTTC
>once|-|TRBJ2-1|TRBV19
CASSVNFEQFF
TGTGCCAGTAGTGTCAATTTCGAGCAGTTCTTC
>-|-|TRBJ1-3|TRBV25-1
CASSETGFGNTIYF
TGTGCCAGCAGTGAAACTGGTTTTGGAAACACCATATATTTT
>-|-|TRBJ1-1|TRBV7-2
CASSSQVNTEAFF
TGTGCCAGCAGCTCTCAGGTGAACACTGAAGCTTTCTTT
>-|-|TRBJ1-1|TRBV19
CASSATGANTEAFF
TGTGCCAGTAGTGCGACAGGAGCCAACACTGAAGCTTTCTTT
>once|-|TRBJ2-7|TRBV9
CASSVDPRTETYEQYF
TGTGCCAGCAGCGTAGACCCAAGGACGGAAACCTACGAGCAGTACTTC
>-|-|TRBJ2-7|TRBV14
CASNEDGHLYEQYF
TGTGCCAGCAATGAGGACGGTCACCTCTACGAGCAGTACTTC
>-|-|TRBJ2-5|TRBV27
CASIPSVREPETQYF
TGTGCCAGCATCCCCTCAGTCCGGGAGCCCGAGACCCAGTACTTC
>-|TRBD1|TRBJ1-1|TRBV4-3
CASSPGTGITEAFF
TGCGCCAGCAGCCCCGGGACAGGGATTACTGAAGCTTTCTTT
>-|-|TRBJ1-1|TRBV20-1
CSASKPEAFF
TGCAGTGCTTCAAAGCCTGAAGCTTTCTTT
>-|TRBD1|TRBJ2-7|TRBV10-2
CASSVWTGNEQYF
TGCGCCAGCAGTGTGTGGACAGGGAACGAGCAGTACTTC
>-|TRBD2|TRBJ2-3|TRBV18
CASSADRDYSTDTQYF
TGTGCCAGCTCAGCTGACCGGGACTACAGCACAGATACGCAGTATTTT
>-|-|TRBJ1-2|TRBV19
CASTQTGLLYGYTF
TGTGCCAGTACCCAGACGGGACTCCTGTATGGCTACACCTTC
>few|-|TRBJ2-3|TRBV5-4
CASSLGGEGGTDTQYF
TGTGCCAGCAGCTTGGGCGGGGAGGGGGGAACAGATACGCAGTATTTT
>-|TRBD2|TRBJ2-7|TRBV10-3
CAISHPTSGRYEQYF
TGTGCCATCAGCCACCCTACCAGCGGGAGGTACGAGCAGTACTTC
>-|TRBD1|TRBJ2-7|TRBV28
CASSLDRGVYEQYF
TGTGCCAGCAGTTTGGACAGGGGAGTTTACGAGCAGTACTTC
>-|TRBD1|TRBJ2-7|TRBV11-2
CASSLHGQETYEQYF
TGTGCCAGCAGCTTACATGGACAGGAAACCTACGAGCAGTACTTC
>-|-|TRBJ2-7|TRBV28
CASSTLGTSTYEQYF
TGTGCCAGCTCGACTCTGGGGACAAGTACCTACGAGCAGTACTTC
>-|TRBD1|TRBJ1-3|TRBV19
CASSPMGTGGQRRWNTIYF
TGTGCCAGTAGCCCAATGGGGACAGGGGGCCAACGACGGTGGAACACCATATATTTT
>once|TRBD1|TRBJ2-2|TRBV9
CASSPGGSRVPGELFF
TGTGCCAGCAGCCCAGGGGGTTCGAGGGTCCCCGGGGAGCTGTTTTTT
>-|-|TRBJ2-7|TRBV6-5
CASSYFPDPSYEQYF
TGTGCCAGCAGTTACTTTCCAGACCCTTCCTACGAGCAGTACTTC
>-|TRBD1|TRBJ1-1|TRBV5-4
CASHKTGVGIDTEAFF
TGTGCCAGCCACAAAACAGGGGTCGGTATCGACACTGAAGCTTTCTTT
>-|TRBD2|TRBJ2-1|TRBV27
CASMFRWDRDGLAGGPYNYEQFF
TGTGCCAGCATGTTTAGGTGGGACAGGGATGGACTAGCGGGAGGTCCCTATAACTATGAGCAGTTCTTC
>-|TRBD1|TRBJ2-3|TRBV5-5
CASSGRDRGPDTQYF
TGTGCCAGCAGCGGCCGGGACAGGGGGCCAGATACGCAGTATTTT
>once|-|TRBJ2-7|TRBV28
CASSPLNYEQYF
TGTGCCAGCAGTCCGCTAAACTACGAGCAGTACTTC
>-|-|TRBJ1-1|TRBV15
CATSRDPIKYRVQGTEAFF
TGTGCCACCAGCAGAGATCCGATAAAGTACAGGGTGCAAGGCACTGAAGCTTTCTTT
>once|-|TRBJ1-5|TRBV28
CASILAPNRGQPQHF
-
>-|-|TRBJ2-3|TRBV9
CASSLGLKPDTQYF
TGTGCCAGCAGCCTGGGACTCAAGCCAGATACGCAGTATTTT
>once|TRBD1|TRBJ2-7|TRBV18
CASSPGQGSYEQYF
TGTGCCAGCTCACCAGGACAGGGGTCCTACGAGCAGTACTTC
>-|-|TRBJ2-5|TRBV9
CASSGSARGGKETQYF
TGTGCCAGCAGCGGTAGCGCCAGGGGCGGAAAAGAGACCCAGTACTTC
>once|-|TRBJ2-3|TRBV12-5
CASGLSGVLVPDTQYF
TGTGCTAGTGGTTTGAGCGGTGTATTAGTTCCAGATACGCAGTATTTT
>-|-|TRBJ2-7|TRBV6-6
CALGAAGYEQYF
TGTGCCCTTGGCGCGGCAGGCTACGAGCAGTACTTC
>-|TRBD2|TRBJ2-7|TRBV7-2
CASSFRAGLAGYEQYF
TGTGCCAGCAGCTTCCGGGCCGGACTAGCGGGCTACGAGCAGTACTTC
>-|-|TRBJ2-5|TRBV18
CASSPSWKGEETQYF
TGTGCCAGCTCACCAAGTTGGAAAGGGGAAGAGACCCAGTACTTC
>-|-|TRBJ2-7|TRBV7-2
CASSLAFSLNSYEQYF
TGTGCCAGCAGCTTGGCTTTCAGTCTAAACTCCTACGAGCAGTACTTC
>once|-|TRBJ2-7|TRBV10-3
CAISDFDERYEQYF
TGTGCCATCAGTGATTTTGACGAACGCTACGAGCAGTACTTC
>-|-|TRBJ1-5|TRBV27
CASRVVMLSNQPQHF
TGTGCCAGCAGGGTTGTAATGTTAAGCAATCAGCCCCAGCATTTT
>-|-|TRBJ2-1|TRBV10-3
CAISGDTSSYNEQFF
TGTGCCATCAGTGGTGACACGAGCTCCTACAATGAGCAGTTCTTC
>-|-|TRBJ2-7|TRBV28
CASSLGTLYEQYF
TGTGCCAGCAGTTTAGGGACGTTATACGAGCAGTACTTC
>-|-|TRBJ2-5|TRBV7-3
CASGPLGGETQYF
TGTGCCAGCGGCCCTTTGGGTGGAGAGACCCAGTACTTC
>once|-|TRBJ2-3|TRBV15
CATSRVGGTQYF
TGTGCCACCAGCAGAGTGGGGGGTACGCAGTATTTT
>-|TRBD1|TRBJ2-3|TRBV28
CASSSITGAEPTDTQYF
TGTGCCAGCAGTTCAATCACAGGGGCGGAACCCACAGATACGCAGTATTTT
>few|TRBD1|TRBJ1-5|TRBV15
CATSRGPDQPQHF
TGTGCCACCAGTAGGGGGCCTGATCAGCCCCAGCATTTT